This T cell receptor (beta chain) was retrieved from a study of cytomegalovirus exposure and HLA in healthy donors. Study information: The study's early data release held about 80 million unique TCRs from HLA-typed donors. Findings and limits, study-wide: Clonal expansion was found to be greater in HLA-associated TCR beta chains than in equally common others in a later analysis. Rarity marked most TCR sequences, yet some public TCRs occurred in many donors. As confirmed in vitro, a few CMV-associated chains were specific for CMV antigens.

Trimming pared 2 bases from V and 2 bases from J, leaving 10 bases between. CDR3 size: 15 residues. Germline V gives CDR1 SNHLY, CDR2 FYNNEI. The PCR employed 60 Vbeta primers together with 13 Jbeta primers. Generated by immunoSEQ multiplex PCR, the TCRdb table keeps only in-frame clones and is missing some. Of tens of thousands of clones detected, 65% to 70% appear once; the ten largest clones hold about 20%. A word on this clone: The antigen is unknown. No conserved phenylalanine or tryptophan ends this CDR3, so it is likely a read error.

This clonotype was sampled from a man aged 35 to 55 in good health and CMV-seropositive. Sequences were obtained from PBMCs. The chain uses TRBV2 and TRBJ1-5; weak D call: TRBD1 (5 bases). For the CDR3, the DNA is TGTGCCAGCAGTGAACGGGGGTTAGGCAATCAGCCCCAGCATCTT. It yields the protein CASSERGLGNQPQHL.